The entry below gives a single TCR beta chain sequence along with its context. This clonotype was recorded a few times. The antigen it binds to is not known. Nothing much larger sits one base from this clone, and base qualities are not available. This entry comes from a study of identical twins (dated by TCRdb to about 2016). For the wider study: TCR alpha and beta repertoires from monozygotic twins, unrelated adults of various ages and cord blood were deep-sequenced to test whether fetal clonotypes persist. To rule out contamination, the twin experiments were replicated at different times with different library preparation protocols. Overall study outcomes, separate from this receptor: The excess sharing between twins in beta out-of-frame sequences was weaker because fewer shared sequences reduced the signal-to-noise ratio. In monozygotic twins, out-of-frame TCR alpha sharing was systematically underestimated by recombination models, although the models agreed with sharing between unrelated individuals. Abundant cord blood beta clonotypes carried fewer insertions; young adult naive repertoires showed a weaker similar trend, while memory repertoires showed none. Compared with coincidental sharing between unrelated individuals, an excess of low generation-probability sequences was observed among out-of-frame TCR alpha sequences shared between twins. Zero-insertion analyses could be partly confounded by invariant T cells such as MAIT and iNKT, though diverse VJ usage argued against such confounding for most clonotypes. Because the same donors could not be followed over many years, the conclusions depended on cross-sectional statistical analysis.

Every donor in the study was a healthy Caucasian. Three pairs of female monozygotic twins, all aged about 18 to 29 years, made up the twin cohort. CD4+ and CD8+ T cell populations were isolated with positive isolation kits from Invitrogen. The CDR3, from cysteine to phenylalanine, totals 14 residues. Only the CDR3 DNA stays, 42 bases, in frame from base 1. The germline V gene yields SGHTA for CDR1 and FQGNSA for CDR2. Relative to germline, V is missing 3 bases and J is missing 5 bases, with 6 bases of the junction outside any gene match. To prepare the library, 5' RACE was applied. Instrument used: Illumina HiSeq 2000. A universal primer binding site was introduced by template switching, and a unique molecular identifier was present in the final cDNA, enabling accurate counting of TCR cDNA molecules. Specific primers in the conserved constant-segment region were used to synthesize first-strand cDNA for TCR alpha and beta chains. To control for contamination, every cDNA library was double barcoded, receiving both a SMART-Mk sample barcode and Illumina barcodes. TruSeq adapter sequences, together with Illumina sample barcodes, were added in two successive PCR steps. Sequencing of the TCR alpha and beta cDNA libraries was done on the Illumina HiSeq platform using custom primers. Regarding the original processing steps: MiGEC processed the raw reads to extract unique molecular identifiers, while MiXCR was used to determine the CDR3 positions. Recombination models were inferred per individual with the repgenHMM and IGoR tools using an EM algorithm. The analysis of shared clonotypes was done with the tcR package in R, with sharing normalized by the product of cloneset sizes. To study raw recombination free of thymic and clonal selection effects, out-of-frame nonproductive sequences were analyzed. The public reads were reprocessed in TCRdb via fastp at Q25 and MiXCR, keeping in-frame beta chains. Each CDR3 protein gets just one entry, which takes the most common genes and DNA from the rows behind it. These V and J calls rely on TCRdb rather than the paper's analysis. Within this sample are 500,000 or so distinct CDR3 sequences, with around 20% of them counted one time only. The ten largest clones represent roughly 0.91% of the sample.

These data also formed part of another study, on T cells expressing NK-cell markers. The second study's authors report: Three sorted T-cell subsets (CD3+CD56+NKG2C+, CD3+CD56+NKG2C- and CD3+CD56-NKG2C+) from under ten donors had their TCR beta-chain repertoires profiled. Among the eight sequenced donors, only one was HCMV-seronegative, while the other seven were HCMV-seropositive. To restrict sorting to alphabetaTCR-expressing T cells, an anti-gammadeltaTCR antibody was added in several experiments. For six donors, the dominant CD3+CD56+NKG2C+ clonotypes were among the top 10 CD8+ clonotypes and accounted for about 1.0-7.0% of CD8+ T cells. Those dominant clonotypes were again the most abundant among CD3+CD56-NKG2C+ cells in a few donors, at about 25-65%. Whether the expanded NKG2C-expressing T cell clones were specific for HCMV antigens was left unclear. All eight donors whose samples were sequenced were randomly selected healthy volunteers, three of them men and five women. HCMV-specific IgG was detected in serum with a commercial ELISA kit to determine HCMV serostatus. MIGEC was used to demultiplex reads and group reads by UMI, and MiTCR was used to assemble and quantify clonotypes. To exclude erroneous sequences, any TCR cDNA sequence not supported by at least two reads was discarded. The tcR package was used for downstream repertoire analysis, with clonotypes matched between fractions based on CDR3 nucleotide sequence plus V segment. VDJmatch was used to annotate antigen specificity against VDJdb, with one amino acid substitution in CDR3 permitted.

The receptor's source is a young woman in good health. The sample consisted of CD4+ T cells sorted from blood. The chain links TRBV7-2 with TRBJ2-5, with 7 bases in between that match TRBD2. The CDR3 sequence is CASSFSPGGETQYF. DNA sequence: TGTGCCAGCAGCTTTTCCCCCGGGGGGGAGACCCAGTACTTC.